Below are 26 T cell receptor beta chains sequenced from a single sample in a study of control samples from healthy donors and cancer patients. Profiling relied on immunoSEQ multiplex PCR, and the TCRdb table lists in-frame clones only, not all of them. The sample includes tens of thousands of clones, about 95% of them seen just once. Specimen: blood. These receptors were obtained from a man aged 55 to 70 in good health.

The V gene is TRBV27, the J gene TRBJ2-4; no reliable D call. V was clipped by 6 bases and J by 7 bases, with 13 bases between them. CDR1 and CDR2 (germline): MNHEY, SMNVEV (reference sequence). The CDR3 runs to 13 residues. The CDR3 DNA is TGTGCCAGCAGATCGGTGGGTGGGAACATTCAGTACTTC. It yields the protein CASRSVGGNIQYF.

This clone was observed once. The chain is built from TRBV5-1 and TRBJ1-3; TRBD1 aligns across 9 bases. The CDR3 length is 17 residues. V trimming: 2 bases; J trimming: 0 bases; junction bases outside the gene matches: 6. The V gene's germline CDR1 is SGHRS and CDR2 YFSETQ. As DNA, the CDR3 is TGCGCCAGCAGCTTCGGGGACAGGGTGGACTCTGGAAACACCATATATTTT. Translating it yields CASSFGDRVDSGNTIYF.

J is TRBJ2-5 and V is TRBV30; TRBD2 agrees at 8 bases. This CDR3 has 13 amino acids. The V segment lost 2 bases and the J segment 6 bases; nucleotides outside the gene matches: 5. Germline assignment: CDR1 GTSNPN and CDR2 SVGIG (reference sequence). The CDR3 sequence is CAWSLAGGKTQYF. The CDR3 nucleotides are TGTGCCTGGAGTCTAGCGGGCGGGAAGACCCAGTACTTC.

This clone was detected a few times. The rearrangement uses TRBV11-3 and TRBJ2-3; D possibly uses TRBD1 or TRBD2 (5 bases each). Trimming took off 5 bases at V and 4 bases at J, with 13 bases between the two ends. Per germline, CDR1 SGHNT and CDR2 YENEEA. The CDR3 has 14 amino acids. Written as DNA, the CDR3 is TGTGCCAGCAGCCTGGGGGTATTAGCAGATACGCAGTATTTT. As protein: CASSLGVLADTQYF.

A single count supports this clone. The rearrangement joins TRBV29-1 to TRBJ1-2; D is uncertain. CDR1 and CDR2 from the germline V gene are SQVTM and ANQGSEA. Trimming stripped 3 bases from V and 1 base from J, with 9 bases between. The CDR3 runs 13 residues. The CDR3 protein is CSVETTDNYGYTF. The CDR3 DNA sequence: TGCAGCGTTGAGACGACCGATAACTATGGCTACACCTTC.

This clone was seen just once. The gene calls are TRBV7-9 and TRBJ1-3; the D gene is possibly TRBD1 (6 bases). The CDR3 covers 16 residues. Germline V gene sequence: CDR1 SEHNR, CDR2 FQNEAQ (reference sequence). Trimming took 5 bases from V and 2 from J, leaving 16 bases between them. CDR3 sequence reads: CASSNPGTKTGNTIYF. CDR3 bases: TGTGCCAGCAGCAACCCCGGGACAAAAACTGGAAACACCATATATTTT.

The chain links TRBV19 to TRBJ2-3; no definite D call. V dropped 1 base and J dropped 3 bases, with 8 bases sitting between them. The CDR3 spans 14 residues. Looked up from germline, CDR1 is LNHDA and CDR2 is SQIVND (reference sequence). The CDR3: CASSIGLYTDTQYF. Written as DNA, the CDR3 is TGTGCCAGTAGTATAGGGCTCTATACAGATACGCAGTATTTT.

CDR3: CASRLGGDTQYF. In DNA, the CDR3 is TGTGCCAGCAGACTAGGGGGAGATACGCAGTATTTT. The V call is TRBV11-2, the J call TRBJ2-3; TRBD1 is a possible D gene (6 bases). The CDR3 is 12 amino acids. Germline V gives CDR1 SGHAT, CDR2 FQNNGV. V was clipped by 6 bases and J by 5 bases, with 9 bases between them. The whole variable domain, filled in from reference TRBV11-2 and TRBJ2-3, reads EAGVAQSPRYKIIEKRQSVAFWCNPISGHATLYWYQQILGQGPKLLIQFQNNGVVDDSQLPKDRFSAERLKGVDSTLKIQPAKLEDSAVYLCASRLGGDTQYFGPGTRLTVL.

The genes are TRBV6-5 and TRBJ2-3; no firm D call. V was pared by 0 bases and J by 7 bases, with 8 bases between. The germline V gene encodes CDR1 MNHEY and CDR2 SVGAGI. The CDR3 sequence is 13 residues long. In nucleotides, the CDR3 is TGTGCCAGCAGTTACTCCAGGAGAAATACGCAGTATTTT. This codes for CASSYSRRNTQYF.

V usage is TRBV19 and J usage is TRBJ1-1, with D tentatively TRBD1 (6 bases). This CDR3 is 15 amino acids long. Germline CDR1 reads LNHDA; CDR2 reads SQIVND (reference sequence). The germline V and J ends were trimmed by 7 bases and 1 base, with 16 bases remaining between them. The DNA for the CDR3 is TGTGCCAGTACCATAGGGGGGGTAAGGAACACTGAAGCTTTCTTT. Its translation is CASTIGGVRNTEAFF.

The chain has TRBV11-3 and TRBJ1-6; D may be TRBD1 (5 bases). CDR1 and CDR2 (germline): SGHNT, YENEEA. This CDR3 is 17 amino acids long. Trimming left V 1 base short and J 0 bases short, with 10 bases between. The CDR3 nucleotides are TGTGCCAGCAGCTTAGGCCCAGGGAGCTCCTATAATTCACCCCTCCACTTT. As protein: CASSLGPGSSYNSPLHF.

The chain uses TRBV3-1 (or the pseudogene TRBV3-2) and TRBJ2-1; perhaps TRBD2 as D (5 bases). CDR3 length: 14 amino acids. Trimming cost V 4 bases and J 6 bases, with 13 bases left between them. In germline, CDR1 is LGHDT, CDR2 YNNKEL (reference sequence). The CDR3 DNA reads TGTGCCAGCAGCCGCCTAACCGGAGGCAATGAGCAGTTCTTC. This encodes CASSRLTGGNEQFF.

The gene calls are TRBV7-3 and TRBJ2-7; D may be TRBD2 (6 bases). Looked up from germline, CDR1 is SGHTA and CDR2 is FQGTGA. This CDR3 has 14 amino acids. Between the trimmed V and J ends, which lost 4 bases and 9 bases, there was a span of 19 bases. For the CDR3, the DNA is TGTGCCAGCAGCTCCCTCGCGGGGCAGGTCCCGCAGTACTTC. Amino acid sequence: CASSSLAGQVPQYF.

This clone was picked up one time. The rearrangement uses TRBV5-4 and TRBJ1-1; 7 positions agree with TRBD1. Germline V gives CDR1 SGHNT, CDR2 YYREEE (reference sequence). The CDR3 is 12 residues long. J gave up 10 bases and V 0 bases, and 3 bases lay outside the gene matches. This CDR3 reads CASSLGQGSAFF. The DNA for the CDR3 is TGTGCCAGCAGCTTGGGACAGGGATCAGCTTTCTTT.

J is TRBJ2-7 and V is TRBV11-3; D remains ambiguous. This CDR3 is built from 14 residues. CDR1 SGHNT and CDR2 YENEEA come from the germline V gene. V lost 0 bases and J lost 5, with 11 bases in between. DNA for the CDR3: TGTGCCAGCAGCTTAGATTACCCCCAAGACGAGCAGTACTTC. Protein: CASSLDYPQDEQYF.

The gene calls are TRBV19 and TRBJ2-7; 8 positions match TRBD2. V lost 5 bases to trimming and J lost 3 bases; unmatched junction nucleotides: 6. The CDR3 totals 14 residues. Germline assignment: CDR1 LNHDA and CDR2 SQIVND (reference sequence). CDR3 DNA: TGTGCCAGTAGTCGGCTCAGCGGGAGCTACGAGCAGTACTTC. It translates to CASSRLSGSYEQYF.

The chain is built from TRBV2 and TRBJ1-2, with D possibly TRBD1 on 5 matching bases. The V and J ends lost 5 bases and 0 bases respectively, with 16 bases between them. In germline, CDR1 is SNHLY, CDR2 FYNNEI. This CDR3 spans 16 amino acids. CDR3 sequence: CASSTWEGPTNYGYTF. CDR3 sequence (DNA): TGTGCCAGCAGTACCTGGGAGGGACCGACTAACTATGGCTACACCTTC.

CDR3 residues: CASSYGVGVTTDTQYF. CDR3 nucleotides: TGTGCCAGCAGTTACGGCGTAGGGGTAACCACAGATACGCAGTATTTT. The chain recombines TRBV6-5 with TRBJ2-3; maybe TRBD1 (5 bases). The CDR3 sequence is 16 residues long. Per germline, CDR1 MNHEY and CDR2 SVGAGI. V shed 2 bases and J shed 2 bases, with 14 bases lying between them.

The chain links TRBV10-3 to TRBJ1-1, with D perhaps TRBD1 (5 bases). Germline lookup yields CDR1 ENHRY and CDR2 SYGVKD. This CDR3 is 13 amino acids long. The V end was cut by 4 bases, the J end by 2 bases, with 8 bases between. The CDR3 DNA reads TGTGCCATCAGTGGGGGCCAAAACACTGAAGCTTTCTTT. This gives the protein CAISGGQNTEAFF.

This sequence joins TRBV7-3 and TRBJ2-1, with 9 nucleotides matching TRBD2. This CDR3 is 15 amino acids long. In germline, CDR1 is SGHTA, CDR2 FQGTGA. After removal of 2 bases from V and 4 bases from J, the junction contained 3 bases not matched to a gene. The CDR3 DNA follows: TGTGCCAGCAGCTTATCTAGCGGGGATTACAATGAGCAGTTCTTC. Translation: CASSLSSGDYNEQFF.

Note on this clone: The junction departs from the called germline gene at one end, perhaps through a read error. The chain joins TRBV28 to TRBJ2-2, with D uncertain. In germline, CDR1 is MDHEN, CDR2 SYDVKM. The CDR3 is 14 amino acids. This chain's CDR3 is CASRRQMNIGELFF. The CDR3 DNA reads TGTGCCAGCCGCCGGCAGATGAACATCGGGGAGCTGTTTTTT.

The rearrangement links TRBV13 to TRBJ1-2, with D possibly being TRBD1 (5 bases). The V end was cut by 8 bases, the J end by 4 bases, with 14 bases between. Looked up from germline, CDR1 is PRHDT and CDR2 is FYEKMQ (reference sequence). This CDR3 contains 13 residues. CDR3: CASRGIGRYGYTF. CDR3 DNA: TGTGCCAGCCGGGGGATAGGACGCTATGGCTACACCTTC.

J is TRBJ2-5 and V is TRBV18, with D perhaps matching TRBD2 (5 bases). CDR1 is KGHSH, CDR2 LQKENI, per germline. CDR3 length equals 15 residues. V was clipped by 3 bases and J by 4 bases, with 15 bases between them. The CDR3: CASSPTLRVGETQYF. The CDR3 coding sequence is TGTGCCAGCTCACCGACCTTGAGGGTGGGAGAGACCCAGTACTTC.

V and J are TRBV5-1 and TRBJ2-1; 9 bases line up with TRBD2. The CDR3 has 15 amino acids. The germline V gene has CDR1 SGHRS and CDR2 YFSETQ. V lost 0 bases and J lost 9; bases outside the gene matches: 7. The CDR3 reads CASSLAVAGVGEQFF. In nucleotides, the CDR3 is TGCGCCAGCAGCTTGGCGGTAGCGGGAGTTGGTGAGCAGTTCTTC.

Written as DNA, the CDR3 is TGTGCCAGCAGCTTGGCTAGCGGGAACTCCTACGAGCAGTACTTC. Translated: CASSLASGNSYEQYF. The chain carries TRBV5-6 and TRBJ2-7, with TRBD2 identical over 9 bases. The junction had 1 base not matched to a gene; V was cut back by 0 bases and J by 0 bases. The CDR3 runs 15 residues. Germline V lookup: CDR1 SGHDT, CDR2 YYEEEE. Full variable domain (outside the CDR3, taken from reference TRBV5-6 and TRBJ2-7): DAGVTQSPTHLIKTRGQQVTLRCSPKSGHDTVSWYQQALGQGPQFIFQYYEEEERQRGNFPDRFSGHQFPNYSSELNVNALLLGDSALYLCASSLASGNSYEQYFGPGTRLTVT.

This chain uses TRBV6-5 with TRBJ2-1; D is unresolved. Germline V gives CDR1 MNHEY, CDR2 SVGAGI. The ends were cut back, 0 bases at V and 6 bases at J, with 6 bases in the middle. The CDR3 sequence is 13 residues long. CDR3 DNA: TGTGCCAGCAGTTACTCGCTCGTCAATGAGCAGTTCTTC. Its translation is CASSYSLVNEQFF.